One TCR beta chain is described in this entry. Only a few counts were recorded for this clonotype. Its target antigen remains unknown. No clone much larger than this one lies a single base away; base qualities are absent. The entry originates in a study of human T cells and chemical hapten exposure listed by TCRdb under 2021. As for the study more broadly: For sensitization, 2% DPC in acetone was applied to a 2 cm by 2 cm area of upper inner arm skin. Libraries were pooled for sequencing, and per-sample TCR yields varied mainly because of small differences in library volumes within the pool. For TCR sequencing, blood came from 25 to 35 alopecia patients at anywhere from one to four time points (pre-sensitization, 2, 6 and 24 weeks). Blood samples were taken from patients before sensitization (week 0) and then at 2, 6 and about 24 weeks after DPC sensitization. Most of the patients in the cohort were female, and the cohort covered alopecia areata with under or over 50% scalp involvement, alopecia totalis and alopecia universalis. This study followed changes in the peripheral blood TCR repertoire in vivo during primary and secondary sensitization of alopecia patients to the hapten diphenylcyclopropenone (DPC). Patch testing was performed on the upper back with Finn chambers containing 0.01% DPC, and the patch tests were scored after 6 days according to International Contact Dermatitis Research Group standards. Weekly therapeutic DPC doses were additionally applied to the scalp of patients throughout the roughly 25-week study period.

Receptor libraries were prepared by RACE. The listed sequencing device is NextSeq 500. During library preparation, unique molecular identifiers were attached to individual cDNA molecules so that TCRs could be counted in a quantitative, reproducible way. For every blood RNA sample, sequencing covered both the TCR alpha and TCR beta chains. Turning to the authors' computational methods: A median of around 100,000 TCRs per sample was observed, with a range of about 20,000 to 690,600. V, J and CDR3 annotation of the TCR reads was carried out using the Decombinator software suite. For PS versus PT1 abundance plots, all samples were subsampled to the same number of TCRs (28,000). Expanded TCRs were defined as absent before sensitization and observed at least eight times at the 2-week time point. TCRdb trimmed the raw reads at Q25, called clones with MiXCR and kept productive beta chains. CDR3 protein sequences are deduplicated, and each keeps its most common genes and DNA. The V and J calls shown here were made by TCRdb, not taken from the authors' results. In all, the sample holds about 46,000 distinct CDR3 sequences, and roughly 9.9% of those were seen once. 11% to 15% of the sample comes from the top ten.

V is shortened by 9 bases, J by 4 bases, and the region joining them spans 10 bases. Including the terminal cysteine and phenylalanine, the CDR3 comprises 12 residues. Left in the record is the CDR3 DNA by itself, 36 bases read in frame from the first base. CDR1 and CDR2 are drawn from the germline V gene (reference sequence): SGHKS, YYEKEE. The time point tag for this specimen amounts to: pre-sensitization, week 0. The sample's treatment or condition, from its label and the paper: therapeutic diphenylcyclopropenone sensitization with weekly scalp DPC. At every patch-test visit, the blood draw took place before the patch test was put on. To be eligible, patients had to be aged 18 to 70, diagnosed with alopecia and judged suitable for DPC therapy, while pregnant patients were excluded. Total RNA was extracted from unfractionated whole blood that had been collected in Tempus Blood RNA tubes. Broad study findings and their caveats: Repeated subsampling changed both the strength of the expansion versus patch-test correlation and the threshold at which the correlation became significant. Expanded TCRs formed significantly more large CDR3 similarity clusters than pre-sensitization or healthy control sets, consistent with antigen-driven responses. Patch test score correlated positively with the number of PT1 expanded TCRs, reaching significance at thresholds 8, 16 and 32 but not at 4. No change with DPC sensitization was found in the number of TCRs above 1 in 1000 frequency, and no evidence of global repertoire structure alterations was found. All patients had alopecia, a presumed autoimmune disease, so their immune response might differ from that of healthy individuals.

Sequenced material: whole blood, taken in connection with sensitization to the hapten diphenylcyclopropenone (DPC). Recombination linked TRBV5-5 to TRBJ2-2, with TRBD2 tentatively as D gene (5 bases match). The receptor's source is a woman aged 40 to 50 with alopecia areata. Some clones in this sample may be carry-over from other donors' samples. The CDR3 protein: CATLAGTGELFF. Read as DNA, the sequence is TGTGCCACCCTGGCGGGCACCGGGGAGCTGTTTTTT.